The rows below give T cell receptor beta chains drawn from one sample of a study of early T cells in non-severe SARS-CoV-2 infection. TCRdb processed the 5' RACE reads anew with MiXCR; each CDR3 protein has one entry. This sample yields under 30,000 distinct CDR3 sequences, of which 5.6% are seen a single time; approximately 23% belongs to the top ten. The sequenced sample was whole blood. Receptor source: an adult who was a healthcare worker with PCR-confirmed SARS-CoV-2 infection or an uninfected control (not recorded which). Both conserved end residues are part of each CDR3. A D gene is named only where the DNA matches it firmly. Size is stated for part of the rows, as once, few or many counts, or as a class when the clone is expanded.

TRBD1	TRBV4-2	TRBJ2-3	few	CASSQRQGSTDTQYF	TGTGCCAGCAGCCAACGACAGGGTAGCACAGATACGCAGTATTTT
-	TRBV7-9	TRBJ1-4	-	CASSPVATNEKLFF	TGTGCCAGCAGCCCGGTCGCAACTAATGAAAAACTGTTTTTT
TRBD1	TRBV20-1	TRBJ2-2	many	CSARDLFERGQAGTGELFF	TGCAGTGCTAGAGATCTGTTTGAGAGGGGACAGGCGGGTACCGGGGAGCTGTTTTTT
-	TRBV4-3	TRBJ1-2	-	CASSQESAGWNGYTF	TGCGCCAGCAGCCAAGAATCGGCCGGTTGGAATGGCTACACCTTC
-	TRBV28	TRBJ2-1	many	CASSSQRVYNEQFF	TGTGCCAGCAGTAGTCAGCGGGTCTACAATGAGCAGTTCTTC
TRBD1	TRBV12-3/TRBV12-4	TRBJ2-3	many	CASTLGGRGVPDTQYF	TGTGCCAGCACCTTAGGGGGCAGGGGTGTGCCAGATACGCAGTATTTT
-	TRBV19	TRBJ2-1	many	CASSKGQRGSYNEQFF	TGTGCCAGTAGTAAGGGACAGCGGGGGAGTTACAATGAGCAGTTCTTC
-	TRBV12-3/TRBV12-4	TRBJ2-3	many	CASSLGEEDTQYF	TGTGCCAGCAGTTTGGGGGAAGAAGATACGCAGTATTTT
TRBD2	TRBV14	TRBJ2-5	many	CASSQGKRGGLGRETQYF	TGTGCCAGCAGCCAAGGCAAGCGGGGGGGCCTCGGGAGAGAGACCCAGTACTTC
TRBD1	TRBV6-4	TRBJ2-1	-	CASSEGTGARNEQFF	TGTGCCAGCAGTGAGGGGACAGGGGCTAGGAATGAGCAGTTCTTC
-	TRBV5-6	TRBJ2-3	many	CATQGGTDTQYF	TGTGCCACCCAAGGGGGAACAGATACGCAGTATTTT
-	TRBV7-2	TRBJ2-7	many	CASSPAGMEQYF	TGTGCCAGCAGCCCAGCCGGTATGGAGCAGTACTTC
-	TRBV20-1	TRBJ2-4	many	CSASGRVNIQYF	TGCAGTGCTAGCGGGAGAGTTAACATTCAGTACTTC
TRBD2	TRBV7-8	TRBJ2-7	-	CASSLVSGGPYEQYF	TGTGCCAGCAGCTTAGTTAGCGGGGGCCCCTACGAGCAGTACTTC
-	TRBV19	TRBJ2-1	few	CASSIGGVNEQFF	TGTGCCAGTAGTATAGGGGGGGTGAATGAGCAGTTCTTC
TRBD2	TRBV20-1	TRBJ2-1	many	CSAPTSGGGNEQFF	TGCAGTGCTCCAACTAGCGGGGGCGGCAATGAGCAGTTCTTC
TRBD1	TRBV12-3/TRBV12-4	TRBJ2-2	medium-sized	CASRDYSLGQGPGELFF	TGTGCCAGCAGGGACTACTCCTTGGGACAGGGGCCCGGGGAGCTGTTTTTT
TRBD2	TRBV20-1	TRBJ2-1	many	CSAVSGRSYNEQFF	TGCAGTGCTGTTAGCGGGAGGTCTTACAATGAGCAGTTCTTC
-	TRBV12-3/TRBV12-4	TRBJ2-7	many	CASSLRDTYEQYF	TGTGCCAGCAGTTTAAGGGACACCTACGAGCAGTACTTC
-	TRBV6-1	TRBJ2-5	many	CASSEGRTVGTQYF	TGTGCCAGCAGTGAGGGCAGAACGGTTGGGACCCAGTACTTC
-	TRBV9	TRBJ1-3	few	CASSPQPVSENTIYF	TGTGCCAGCAGCCCCCAACCGGTCTCTGAAAACACCATATATTTT
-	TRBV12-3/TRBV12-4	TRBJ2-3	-	CASSLASPHF	TGTGCCAGCAGTTTAGCGTCCCCGCATTTT
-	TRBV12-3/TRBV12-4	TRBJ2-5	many	CASSFAGPQETQYF	TGTGCCAGCAGTTTTGCGGGGCCTCAAGAGACCCAGTACTTC
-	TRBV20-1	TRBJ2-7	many	CSAADSSSYEQYF	TGCAGTGCCGCGGACTCGAGCTCCTACGAGCAGTACTTC
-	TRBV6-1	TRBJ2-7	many	CASSDEGPTYEQYF	TGTGCCAGCAGTGACGAGGGGCCCACCTACGAGCAGTACTTC
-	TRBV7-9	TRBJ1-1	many	CASSLGRPHTEAFF	TGTGCCAGCAGCTTAGGGAGGCCACACACTGAAGCTTTCTTT
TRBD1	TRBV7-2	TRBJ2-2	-	CASSFTGDRGLTGELFF	TGTGCCAGCAGCTTTACGGGAGACAGGGGGCTGACCGGGGAGCTGTTTTTT
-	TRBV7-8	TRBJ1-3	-	CASSLVGSSGNTIYF	TGTGCCAGCAGCTTAGTTGGCAGCTCTGGAAACACCATATATTTT
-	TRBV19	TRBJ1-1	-	CASSTGQTWNTEAFF	TGTGCCAGTAGTACCGGACAGACCTGGAACACTGAAGCTTTCTTT
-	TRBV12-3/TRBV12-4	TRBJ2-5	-	CASSSRGPAETQYF	TGTGCCAGCAGTTCCCGGGGCCCGGCGGAGACCCAGTACTTC
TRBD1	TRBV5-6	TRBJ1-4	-	CASSWQGAGNEKLFF	TGTGCCAGCAGCTGGCAGGGGGCCGGTAATGAAAAACTGTTTTTT
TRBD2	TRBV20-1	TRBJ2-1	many	CSARDPSGRAYNEQFF	TGCAGTGCTAGAGATCCTAGCGGGAGGGCCTACAATGAGCAGTTCTTC
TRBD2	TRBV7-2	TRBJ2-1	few	CASSSYPGLAGDEQFF	TGTGCCAGCAGCTCCTATCCCGGACTAGCGGGAGATGAGCAGTTCTTC
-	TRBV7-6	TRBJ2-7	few	CASSETVLSYEQYF	TGTGCCAGCAGCGAAACAGTGTTATCCTACGAGCAGTACTTC
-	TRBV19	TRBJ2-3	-	CASSSPRREGTDTQYF	TGTGCCAGTAGTAGCCCCCGGAGGGAAGGGACAGATACGCAGTATTTT
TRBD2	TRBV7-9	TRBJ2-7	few	CASSFARDYIKEQYF	TGTGCCAGCAGCTTCGCGCGGGACTATATTAAGGAGCAGTACTTC
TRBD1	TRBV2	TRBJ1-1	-	CVQGGRRNTEAFF	TGTGTCCAGGGGGGCAGGAGGAACACTGAAGCTTTCTTT
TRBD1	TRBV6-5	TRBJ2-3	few	CASRLQGASTDTQYF	TGTGCCAGCAGGCTACAGGGGGCGAGTACAGATACGCAGTATTTT
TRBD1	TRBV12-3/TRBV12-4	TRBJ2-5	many	CASSFGRQGVKTQYF	TGTGCCAGCAGTTTTGGCCGACAGGGGGTAAAGACCCAGTACTTC
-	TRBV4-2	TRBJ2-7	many	CASSQVRVDEQYF	TGTGCCAGCAGCCAAGTTCGGGTTGACGAGCAGTACTTC
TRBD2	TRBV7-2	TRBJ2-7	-	CASSLRTSGGYEQYF	TGTGCCAGCAGCCTCCGGACTAGCGGGGGCTACGAGCAGTACTTC
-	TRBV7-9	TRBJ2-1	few	CASSLARPGYSYNEQFF	TGTGCCAGCAGCTTAGCGCGCCCGGGCTACTCCTACAATGAGCAGTTCTTC
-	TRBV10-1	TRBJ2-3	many	CASSESSSTDTQYF	TGCGCCAGCAGTGAGAGTTCTAGCACAGATACGCAGTATTTT
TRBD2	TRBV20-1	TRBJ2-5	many	CSASLAGGMETQYF	TGCAGTGCTAGTCTTGCGGGAGGAATGGAGACCCAGTACTTC
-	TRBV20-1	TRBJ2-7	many	CSAREAGNEQYF	TGCAGTGCTAGAGAGGCAGGGAACGAGCAGTACTTC
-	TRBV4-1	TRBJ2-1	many	CASSPPPGRLLYNEQFF	TGCGCCAGCAGCCCCCCCCCTGGTCGCTTGCTTTACAATGAGCAGTTCTTC
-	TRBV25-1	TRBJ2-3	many	CASSESGRGSGGTQYF	TGTGCCAGCAGTGAATCGGGCAGGGGCTCAGGCGGTACGCAGTATTTT
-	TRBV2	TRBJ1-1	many	CASGSGPLNTEAFF	TGTGCCAGCGGGTCGGGCCCCTTGAACACTGAAGCTTTCTTT
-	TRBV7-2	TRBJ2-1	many	CASTSSRSSYNEQFF	TGTGCCAGCACCTCTAGCCGGAGCTCCTACAATGAGCAGTTCTTC
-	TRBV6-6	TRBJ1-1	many	CASSYGTEAFF	TGTGCCAGCAGTTATGGGACTGAAGCTTTCTTT
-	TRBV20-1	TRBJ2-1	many	CSAASWGNEQFF	TGCAGTGCTGCCAGCTGGGGGAATGAGCAGTTCTTC